These T cell receptor beta chains were read from a single sample in a study of T cell repertoires in cytomegalovirus infection. From the reads, TCRdb called clonotypes with MiXCR, one entry per CDR3 protein. The sample records around 210,000 distinct CDR3 sequences, about 5.9% being singletons. Specimen: PBMCs. The receptors shown here come from a human donor in good health (CMV status not recorded). Some clones in this sample may be carry-over from other donors' samples. Both conserved end residues are part of each CDR3. The D gene is left open where the match is weak. Expanded clones are given a class, and other clones once, few, many or no size at all.

v_call: TRBV11-2
d_call: .
clone_size: .
j_call: TRBJ2-5
cdr3_aa: CASRVTGQETQYF
cdr3_nt: TGTGCCAGCAGGGTTACAGGGCAAGAGACCCAGTACTTC

v_call: TRBV20-1
d_call: .
clone_size: many
j_call: TRBJ2-1
cdr3_aa: CSVSQSSYNEQFF
cdr3_nt: TGCAGTGTTTCACAGAGCTCCTACAATGAGCAGTTCTTC

v_call: TRBV14
d_call: .
clone_size: few
j_call: TRBJ2-1
cdr3_aa: CASSHPRGRSYNEQFF
cdr3_nt: TGTGCCAGCAGCCACCCCCGGGGCCGCTCCTACAATGAGCAGTTCTTC

v_call: TRBV6-2/TRBV6-3
d_call: TRBD2
clone_size: few
j_call: TRBJ2-3
cdr3_aa: CASSPWTSGNTDTQYF
cdr3_nt: TGTGCCAGCAGCCCCTGGACTAGCGGAAACACAGATACGCAGTATTTT

v_call: TRBV27
d_call: TRBD1
clone_size: few
j_call: TRBJ1-2
cdr3_aa: CASSLLGQGDLYTF
cdr3_nt: TGTGCCAGCAGTTTATTGGGACAGGGGGACCTCTACACCTTC

v_call: TRBV20-1
d_call: TRBD1
clone_size: many
j_call: TRBJ1-1
cdr3_aa: CSAKDDRGTEAFF
cdr3_nt: TGCAGTGCTAAAGACGACAGGGGGACTGAAGCTTTCTTT

v_call: TRBV5-1
d_call: .
clone_size: many
j_call: TRBJ2-1
cdr3_aa: CASSLRVVALVYNEQFF
cdr3_nt: TGCGCCAGCAGCTTGCGAGTGGTAGCCTTGGTCTACAATGAGCAGTTCTTC

v_call: TRBV7-9
d_call: .
clone_size: many
j_call: TRBJ1-2
cdr3_aa: CASTASGRRGYTF
cdr3_nt: TGTGCCAGCACCGCTTCGGGCCGGCGTGGCTACACCTTC

v_call: TRBV10-3
d_call: .
clone_size: many
j_call: TRBJ2-5
cdr3_aa: CAITPDWIGTQYF
cdr3_nt: TGTGCCATCACCCCGGACTGGATCGGTACCCAGTACTTC

v_call: TRBV2
d_call: TRBD1
clone_size: many
j_call: TRBJ1-2
cdr3_aa: CASSESDRDYGYTF
cdr3_nt: TGTGCCAGCAGTGAAAGTGACAGGGACTATGGCTACACCTTC

v_call: TRBV2
d_call: TRBD1
clone_size: many
j_call: TRBJ2-1
cdr3_aa: CASTDRGTAEQFF
cdr3_nt: TGTGCCAGCACCGACAGGGGAACGGCTGAGCAGTTCTTC

v_call: TRBV6-2/TRBV6-3
d_call: .
clone_size: many
j_call: TRBJ2-2
cdr3_aa: CASSHGLLNTGELFF
cdr3_nt: TGTGCCAGCAGTCATGGACTGCTGAACACCGGGGAGCTGTTTTTT

v_call: TRBV6-2/TRBV6-3
d_call: TRBD1
clone_size: many
j_call: TRBJ1-2
cdr3_aa: CASEGTDYGYTF
cdr3_nt: TGTGCCAGCGAGGGGACAGACTATGGCTACACCTTC

v_call: TRBV4-3
d_call: .
clone_size: many
j_call: TRBJ1-6
cdr3_aa: CASSQDIGEGKGSPLHF
cdr3_nt: TGCGCCAGCAGCCAAGACATCGGGGAGGGGAAAGGCTCACCCCTCCACTTT

v_call: TRBV7-2
d_call: TRBD1
clone_size: many
j_call: TRBJ1-2
cdr3_aa: CASTRTGAEGYTF
cdr3_nt: TGTGCCAGCACCCGGACAGGGGCGGAAGGCTACACCTTC

v_call: TRBV4-1
d_call: .
clone_size: many
j_call: TRBJ2-5
cdr3_aa: CASSQDRSVRGETQYF
cdr3_nt: TGCGCCAGCAGCCAAGATAGGTCGGTTCGGGGAGAGACCCAGTACTTC

v_call: TRBV7-2
d_call: .
clone_size: many
j_call: TRBJ2-3
cdr3_aa: CASSLADTQYF
cdr3_nt: TGTGCCAGCAGCTTAGCAGATACGCAGTATTTT